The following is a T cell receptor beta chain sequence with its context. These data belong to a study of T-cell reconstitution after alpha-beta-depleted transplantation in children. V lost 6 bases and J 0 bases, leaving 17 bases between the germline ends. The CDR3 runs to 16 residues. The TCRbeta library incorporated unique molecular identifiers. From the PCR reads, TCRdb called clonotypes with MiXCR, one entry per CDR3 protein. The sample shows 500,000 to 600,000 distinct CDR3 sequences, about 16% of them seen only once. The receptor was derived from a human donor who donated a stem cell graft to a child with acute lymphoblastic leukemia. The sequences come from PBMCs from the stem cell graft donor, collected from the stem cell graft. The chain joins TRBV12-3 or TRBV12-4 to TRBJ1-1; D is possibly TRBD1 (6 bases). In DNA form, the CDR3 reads TGTGCCAGCAGCCCCGGCTGGGACACCTTGAACACTGAAGCTTTCTTT. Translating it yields CASSPGWDTLNTEAFF.